The 5 T cell receptor beta chains presented below share a single source sample, sequenced in a study of CD8 T cells in ankylosing spondylitis. TCRdb reprocessed the 5' RACE reads with MiXCR, giving one entry per CDR3 protein. The sample holds over 200,000 distinct CDR3 sequences, roughly a tenth seen once. The sample was blood, either unsorted or a sorted T cell fraction (not recorded which). The receptors stem from a male donor with ankylosing spondylitis or in good health (not recorded which).

In this sample, this clonotype turned up many times. The V call is TRBV6-5, the J call TRBJ1-6; D is ambiguous. CDR1 is MNHEY and CDR2 is SVGAGI in the germline V gene. This CDR3 has 13 residues. Trimming took 0 bases from V and 10 from J, leaving 7 bases between them. Written as DNA, the CDR3 is TGTGCCAGCAGTTACTCGGGCACCTCACCCCTCCACTTT. Translation gives CASSYSGTSPLHF.

This clonotype was seen many times. The rearrangement links TRBV6-5 to TRBJ2-3; tentative D call: TRBD2 (6 bases). The CDR3 loop spans 15 amino acids. Per germline, CDR1 MNHEY and CDR2 SVGAGI. V gave up 0 bases and J gave up 4 bases, with 11 bases separating them. CDR3 in amino acids: CASSYSTGVADTQYF. Here the CDR3 DNA reads TGTGCCAGCAGTTACTCGACGGGGGTGGCAGATACGCAGTATTTT.

In this sample, this clonotype turned up a few times. The chain has TRBV2 and TRBJ2-1; 7 positions agree with TRBD1. V shed 2 bases, J shed 4 bases, and the junction held 5 bases outside the gene matches. CDR3 size: 15 residues. Germline V gene sequence: CDR1 SNHLY, CDR2 FYNNEI. The CDR3 coding sequence is TGTGCCAGCAGTGAAAACAGGGGCGATTACAATGAGCAGTTCTTC. Residues: CASSENRGDYNEQFF.

This clonotype was detected ten times or more. The chain links TRBV5-1 to TRBJ1-1, with 10 bases lining up with TRBD1. Germline lookup yields CDR1 SGHRS and CDR2 YFSETQ. V lost 4 bases, J lost 4 bases, and 10 bases stayed unmatched. The CDR3 has 16 residues. The CDR3 reads CASSVSRDRGITEAFF. The CDR3, as DNA: TGCGCCAGCAGCGTGAGCCGGGACAGGGGAATCACTGAAGCTTTCTTT. Based on the CDR3 plus reference TRBV5-1 and TRBJ1-1, the full variable domain is KAGVTQTPRYLIKTRGQQVTLSCSPISGHRSVSWYQQTPGQGLQFLFEYFSETQRNKGNFPGRFSGRQFSNSRSEMNVSTLELGDSALYLCASSVSRDRGITEAFFGQGTRLTVV.

This clonotype has more than one count but fewer than ten. The V and J genes are TRBV11-2 and TRBJ2-1; TRBD1 is a possible D gene (6 bases). The CDR3 consists of 15 residues. CDR1 and CDR2 from the germline V gene are SGHAT and FQNNGV. The germline V and J ends were trimmed by 1 base and 3 bases, with 10 bases remaining between them. The CDR3 nucleotides read TGTGCCAGCAGCTTAGTATCGGACAGCTACAATGAGCAGTTCTTC. Translating gives CASSLVSDSYNEQFF.